One and the same sample provided the 27 T cell receptor beta chains below, sequenced in a study of cytomegalovirus exposure and HLA in healthy donors. Researchers ran the PCR with 60 Vbeta and 13 Jbeta primers. The assay was immunoSEQ multiplex PCR, and TCRdb's table has in-frame clones only and misses some. Seen here are more than 110,000 clones, 77% observed once, and the top ten hold 4.5% to 5%. The source material was PBMCs. The receptors were gathered from a woman aged 45-65 years in good health and CMV-seronegative.

The CDR3 is CASSPAGGASYEQYF. In nucleotides, the CDR3 is TGTGCCAGCAGCCCCGCGGGGGGCGCAAGCTACGAGCAGTACTTC. This rearrangement joins TRBV7-2 to TRBJ2-7, with TRBD2 matching over 8 bases. The V gene end was trimmed by 5 bases and the J gene end by 3 bases; junction bases not matched to a gene: 9. This CDR3 region has 15 residues. In germline, CDR1 is SGHTA, CDR2 FQGNSA.

The V gene is TRBV7-2, the J gene TRBJ2-2, with D possibly being TRBD2 (5 bases). The CDR3 length is 15 residues. Looked up from germline, CDR1 is SGHTA and CDR2 is FQGNSA. The V gene lost 1 base and the J gene lost 1 base, with 7 bases spanning the gap. The CDR3 region has the DNA TGTGCCAGCAGCTTAGGGCGGGTGAACACCGGGGAGCTGTTTTTT. Its translation is CASSLGRVNTGELFF.

The chain combines TRBV29-1 with TRBJ1-2, with D perhaps matching TRBD1 (6 bases). Germline CDR1 reads SQVTM; CDR2 reads ANQGSEA. The CDR3 spans 12 residues. Between the trimmed V and J ends, which lost 6 bases and 6 bases, there was a span of 14 bases. CDR3 DNA: TGCAGCGTGACCGGACAGCATCATGGCTACACCTTC. Translated, it gives CSVTGQHHGYTF.

The rearrangement links TRBV2 to TRBJ1-2; D perhaps matches TRBD1 (6 bases). CDR1 and CDR2 (germline): SNHLY, FYNNEI. V lost 4 bases to trimming and J lost 0 bases, with 12 bases between them. This CDR3 spans 15 amino acids. The CDR3 nucleotides are TGTGCCAGCAGTGGGGGGGGGCAGGCTAACTATGGCTACACCTTC. As protein: CASSGGGQANYGYTF.

The chain carries TRBV7-2 and TRBJ1-6; D unresolved. Deletions cut 5 bases from V and 6 bases from J, with 5 bases between. CDR1 and CDR2 (germline): SGHTA, FQGNSA. The CDR3 sequence is 12 residues long. The CDR3 DNA reads TGTGCCAGCAGCGCCAGTAATTCACCCCTCCACTTT. Protein product: CASSASNSPLHF.

This chain joins TRBV6-6 and TRBJ1-1; the D is unclear. V lost 8 bases and J 3 bases, leaving 19 bases between the germline ends. Germline V gene lookup returns CDR1 MNHNY and CDR2 SVGAGI (reference sequence). The CDR3 sequence is 15 residues long. The CDR3 sequence is CASRPYPSVDTEAFF. In nucleotides, the CDR3 is TGTGCCAGCCGCCCGTATCCGTCAGTGGACACTGAAGCTTTCTTT.

V usage is TRBV6-5 and J usage is TRBJ2-5; 12 bases fit TRBD1. Trimming took 0 bases from V and 5 from J; bases not matched to a gene: 4. Germline V CDR1 and CDR2: MNHEY, SVGAGI. The CDR3 extends over 16 amino acids. The CDR3 sequence: CASSYSGTGGVETQYF. CDR3 DNA sequence: TGTGCCAGCAGTTACTCCGGGACAGGGGGCGTGGAGACCCAGTACTTC.

This clone is a singleton in its sample. The chain carries TRBV29-1 and TRBJ2-7; a weak D match, TRBD1 (6 bases). Trimming stripped 7 bases from V and 6 bases from J, with 16 bases between. CDR1 SQVTM and CDR2 ANQGSEA come from the germline V gene. This CDR3 has 12 amino acids. This CDR3 is CSATNRVGEQYF. For the CDR3, the DNA is TGCAGCGCTACCAACAGGGTAGGCGAGCAGTACTTC.

V usage is TRBV7-6 and J usage is TRBJ1-6, with 8 bases fitting TRBD1. V trimming: 5 bases; J trimming: 7 bases; junction bases outside the gene matches: 7. Germline V gene sequence: CDR1 SGHVS, CDR2 FNYEAQ. The CDR3 is 15 residues long. DNA of the CDR3: TGTGCCAGCAGCCAGAAGACAGGGGCGAATTCACCCCTCCACTTT. Its translation: CASSQKTGANSPLHF.

The chain employs TRBV7-2 and TRBJ1-5; D gene unclear. The CDR3 consists of 15 residues. Germline V lookup: CDR1 SGHTA, CDR2 FQGNSA. V was trimmed by 5 bases and J by 0 bases, leaving 11 bases between them. For the CDR3, the DNA is TGTGCCAGCAGCCTCCGTTATTATAGCAATCAGCCCCAGCATTTT. Its protein is CASSLRYYSNQPQHF.

The chain carries TRBV27 and TRBJ1-5; tentative D call: TRBD1 (6 bases). Germline V CDR1 and CDR2: MNHEY, SMNVEV (reference sequence). Deletions cut 6 bases from V and 1 base from J, with 13 bases between. This CDR3 contains 15 residues. CDR3 amino acids: CASSPGQLSNQPQHF. The CDR3 DNA reads TGTGCCAGCAGCCCCGGACAGCTGAGCAATCAGCCCCAGCATTTT.

The V call is TRBV7-2, the J call TRBJ1-2; the D is unclear. This CDR3 contains 13 residues. Per germline, CDR1 SGHTA and CDR2 FQGNSA. The germline V and J ends were trimmed by 5 bases and 3 bases, with 10 bases remaining between them. The CDR3 loop reads CASSLNVDYGYTF. CDR3 sequence (DNA): TGTGCCAGCAGCCTAAATGTTGACTATGGCTACACCTTC.

This chain joins TRBV6-1 and TRBJ2-5, with a weak D call TRBD1 (5 bases). Germline CDR1 and CDR2: MNHNS and SASEGT. The CDR3 runs to 14 residues. Trimming stripped 4 bases from V and 1 base from J, with 10 bases between. CDR3 sequence: CASSADRVQETQYF. The CDR3 DNA sequence: TGTGCCAGCAGTGCAGACAGAGTCCAAGAGACCCAGTACTTC.

The V call is TRBV5-1, the J call TRBJ2-7; D may be TRBD2 (6 bases). The CDR3 sequence is 17 residues long. The ends were cut back, 4 bases at V and 1 base at J, with 21 bases in the middle. Per the germline V gene, CDR1 is SGHRS and CDR2 is YFSETQ. The DNA for the CDR3 is TGCGCCAGCAGCGCCCCCCGTAGCGGAGTCATTTCCTACGAGCAGTACTTC. Amino acid sequence: CASSAPRSGVISYEQYF.

The gene calls are TRBV7-9 and TRBJ2-1; D possibly corresponds to TRBD1 (6 bases). The V gene lost 1 base and the J gene lost 4 bases, with 17 bases spanning the gap. The CDR3 is made up of 17 amino acids. Germline assignment: CDR1 SEHNR and CDR2 FQNEAQ (reference sequence). The CDR3 protein is CASSLDGTRGWYNEQFF. CDR3 nucleotides: TGTGCCAGCAGCTTAGACGGGACCAGGGGATGGTACAATGAGCAGTTCTTC.

To note about this clone: The identical CDR3 is also encoded by other nucleotide sequences in the sample. The chain uses TRBV27 and TRBJ2-7; D may be TRBD1 (6 bases). The germline V gene has CDR1 MNHEY and CDR2 SMNVEV (reference sequence). Trimming took off 3 bases at V and 2 bases at J, with 8 bases between the two ends. The CDR3 is 13 residues long. The CDR3 DNA reads as TGTGCCAGCAGTTTCGGACAGACCTACGAGCAGTACTTC. Amino acids: CASSFGQTYEQYF.

The chain couples TRBV7-2 to TRBJ2-5; 10 nucleotides line up with TRBD2. CDR1 is SGHTA and CDR2 is FQGNSA in the germline V gene. The V gene end was trimmed by 4 bases and the J gene end by 4 bases; junction bases not matched to a gene: 12. The CDR3 has 17 amino acids. Here the CDR3 reads CASSSQPSSSGRETQYF. CDR3 DNA: TGTGCCAGCAGCTCCCAGCCCTCCTCTAGCGGGAGAGAGACCCAGTACTTC.

The rearrangement joins TRBV27 to TRBJ2-7; D is possibly TRBD1 (6 bases). From germline, CDR1 is MNHEY and CDR2 SMNVEV (reference sequence). Deletions cut 8 bases from V and 2 bases from J, with 16 bases between. This CDR3 region has 14 residues. The CDR3 DNA sequence: TGTGCCAGCTGGGGGCGGGCAGGACCCTACGAGCAGTACTTC. This codes for CASWGRAGPYEQYF.

This clone was found a few times. The chain links TRBV2 to TRBJ2-6; maybe TRBD1 (6 bases). V was pared by 6 bases and J by 1 base, with 10 bases between. The CDR3 totals 15 residues. Germline values: CDR1 SNHLY, CDR2 FYNNEI. CDR3 sequence reads: CASSDGQSGANVLTF. CDR3 bases: TGTGCCAGCAGCGATGGACAGTCTGGGGCCAACGTCCTGACTTTC.

The chain links TRBV7-5 to TRBJ1-2; the D call in the table, TRBD1, was not verified against the DNA. TRBV7-5 is classified as a pseudogene. The CDR3 runs to 16 residues. In nucleotides, the CDR3 is TGTGCCAGAAGCCAATTCTTTTCTAGACAGTACTATGGCTACACCTTC. The encoded protein is CARSQFFSRQYYGYTF.

The chain recombines TRBV30 with TRBJ1-2; D is possibly TRBD1 (6 bases). In germline, CDR1 is GTSNPN, CDR2 SVGIG (reference sequence). With 3 bases removed from V and 7 bases from J, the gap between germline ends came to 12 bases. This CDR3 is 12 amino acids long. The CDR3 nucleotides read TGTGCCTGGAGCCACCTCAGGGGTGGCTACACCTTC. Amino acid sequence: CAWSHLRGGYTF.

This chain uses TRBV28 with TRBJ2-3; TRBD2 might be the D (5 bases). Deletions cut 5 bases from V and 2 bases from J, with 8 bases between. CDR1 is MDHEN and CDR2 is SYDVKM in the germline V gene. The CDR3 is made up of 13 amino acids. CDR3 protein: CASSHRDTDTQYF. The CDR3 bases are TGTGCCAGCAGTCACCGGGACACAGATACGCAGTATTTT.

This clone was counted once. V usage is TRBV19 and J usage is TRBJ1-2; 12 nucleotides align to TRBD1. The junction had 5 bases not matched to a gene; V was cut back by 5 bases and J by 1 base. There are 16 residues in the CDR3. Germline CDR1 and CDR2: LNHDA and SQIVND (reference sequence). The CDR3 bases are TGTGCCAGTAGTGGCCGGGACAGGGGGCTTAACTATGGCTACACCTTC. Residues: CASSGRDRGLNYGYTF.

This clone turned up a few times. The genes are TRBV5-1 and TRBJ2-7, with 7 bases matching TRBD2. With V trimmed by 0 bases and J by 4 bases, 7 bases remained unmatched. Germline V CDR1 and CDR2: SGHRS, YFSETQ. CDR3 length: 15 residues. The CDR3 reads CASSLEASGLYEQYF. The CDR3 bases are TGCGCCAGCAGCTTGGAGGCTAGCGGCCTATACGAGCAGTACTTC.

This clone was found a few times. The genes are TRBV4-3 and TRBJ1-2; D is perhaps TRBD1 (6 bases). This CDR3 contains 15 residues. V gave up 3 bases and J gave up 4 bases, with 15 bases separating them. Germline assignment: CDR1 LGHNA and CDR2 YSLEER. CDR3 amino acids: CASSQGLRTAYGYTF. The CDR3 nucleotides read TGCGCCAGCAGCCAGGGATTGAGGACAGCCTATGGCTACACCTTC.

This chain joins TRBV13 and TRBJ2-5; 7 nucleotides match TRBD1. Matching the DNA end better, TRBJ2-7 makes the J call doubtful. This CDR3 region has 14 residues. CDR1 and CDR2 from the germline V gene are PRHDT and FYEKMQ (reference sequence). The CDR3 loop is CASSSQGDSYEQYF. The CDR3 coding sequence is TGTGCCAGCAGCTCCCAGGGGGACTCCTACGAGCAGTACTTC.

This chain connects TRBV4-1 to TRBJ2-3, with D unclear. Trimming left V 1 base short and J 0 bases short, with 11 bases between. The CDR3 sequence is 16 residues long. Germline V gene data show CDR1 as MGHRA and CDR2 as YSYEKL. The CDR3 spells CASSQGYILSTDTQYF. The CDR3 DNA sequence: TGCGCCAGCAGCCAAGGTTACATCCTTAGCACAGATACGCAGTATTTT.